This T cell receptor (beta chain) was documented in a study of cytomegalovirus exposure and HLA in healthy donors. The PCR employed 60 Vbeta primers together with 13 Jbeta primers. Libraries were prepared by immunoSEQ multiplex PCR; TCRdb keeps only in-frame clonotypes and omits some of them. Among more than 95,000 clones listed, about 12% were seen once. Donors had nominal health at sampling but likely had unrecorded immune exposures. A few counts support this clone. The antigen is undetermined. Study results and caveats: The authors enumerated around 150 TCR beta chains as linked to cytomegalovirus. Confirmation was obtained in vitro that a few CMV-associated chains are specific for CMV antigens.

The CDR3 length is 13 residues. The V end was cut by 3 bases, the J end by 6 bases, with 12 bases between. Germline V gene sequence: CDR1 SNHLY, CDR2 FYNNEI. The sample taken for sequencing was PBMCs. The rearrangement joins TRBV2 to TRBJ2-7, with D maybe TRBD1 (5 bases). The clonotype originates from a man aged 35 to 55 in good health and CMV-seropositive. Here the CDR3 DNA reads TGTGCCAGCAGTGAGGGGCTAGGTGGCGAGCAGTACTTC. It encodes CASSEGLGGEQYF.